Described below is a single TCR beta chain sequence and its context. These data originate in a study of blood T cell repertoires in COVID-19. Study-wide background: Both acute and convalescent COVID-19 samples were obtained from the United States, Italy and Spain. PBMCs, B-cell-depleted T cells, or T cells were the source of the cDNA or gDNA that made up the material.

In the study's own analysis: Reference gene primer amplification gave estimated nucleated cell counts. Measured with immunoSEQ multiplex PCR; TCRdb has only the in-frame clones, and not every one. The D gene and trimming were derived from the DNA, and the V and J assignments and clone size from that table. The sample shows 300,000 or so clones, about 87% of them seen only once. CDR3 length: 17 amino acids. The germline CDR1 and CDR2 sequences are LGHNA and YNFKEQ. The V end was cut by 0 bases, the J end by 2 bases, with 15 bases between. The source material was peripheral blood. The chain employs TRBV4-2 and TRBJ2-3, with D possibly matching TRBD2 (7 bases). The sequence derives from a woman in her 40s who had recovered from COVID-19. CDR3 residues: CASSQDSRGGYTDTQYF. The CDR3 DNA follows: TGTGCCAGCAGCCAAGATTCGAGGGGGGGATACACAGATACGCAGTATTTT.